These T cell receptor beta chains were read from a single sample in a study of blood T cell repertoires in COVID-19. Some clones are missing from TCRdb's copy, which holds only in-frame ones; the method was immunoSEQ multiplex PCR. The repertoire consists of 250,000 to 300,000 clones, with about 86% occurring once and the leading ten covering approximately 14%. The sequenced sample was peripheral blood. All receptors come from a woman between 65 and 79 years old with COVID-19, enrolled during active disease. Each CDR3 is given with its conserved first and last residue. A D gene is named only where the DNA matches it firmly. For some rows the clone size is stated as once, few or many, or as a class when expanded; others skip it.

D	J	V	size	DNA	CDR3
TRBD1	TRBJ1-5	TRBV3-1/TRBV3-2	.	TGTGCCAGCAGCCAACCGGACAGGCGAGCGAGTCAGCCCCAGCATTTT	CASSQPDRRASQPQHF
TRBD1	TRBJ2-5	TRBV30	.	TGTGCCTGGAAGGGGACAGGGCTAGGGGAGACCCAGTACTTC	CAWKGTGLGETQYF
.	TRBJ2-3	TRBV6-6	.	TGTGCCAGCAATACAAGACAGGCAGATACGCAGTATTTT	CASNTRQADTQYF
TRBD1	TRBJ1-5	TRBV27	.	TGTGCCAGCAGAGACTCCGGGACAGCCAGACATCAGCCCCAGCATTTT	CASRDSGTARHQPQHF
TRBD1	TRBJ2-7	TRBV29-1	.	TGCAGCATATTGACAGGGGGAACCTACGAGCAGTACTTC	CSILTGGTYEQYF
TRBD1	TRBJ2-1	TRBV27	.	TGTGCCAGCAGTTCGTGGACAGGGCACAATGAGCAGTTCTTC	CASSSWTGHNEQFF
.	TRBJ2-1	TRBV19	.	TGTGCCAGTAGTATAGTAGGAGAATACAATGAGCAGTTCTTC	CASSIVGEYNEQFF
TRBD1	TRBJ1-1	TRBV5-1	.	TGCGCCAGCAGCTCGGCCGGGACAGCGATTGAAGCTTTCTTT	CASSSAGTAIEAFF
.	TRBJ2-1	TRBV18	.	TGTGCCAGCTCACCAAAGGGGAATGAGCAGTTCTTC	CASSPKGNEQFF
.	TRBJ2-1	TRBV24-1	.	TGTGCCACCAGTGACCGAACATCCTACAATGAGCAGTTCTTC	CATSDRTSYNEQFF
.	TRBJ1-4	TRBV19	.	TGTGCCAGTACCAGGGCCAGTGAAAAACTGTTTTTT	CASTRASEKLFF
TRBD2	TRBJ2-3	TRBV9	.	TGTGCCAGCAGTCCCGTTTCTGGACTAGCGGGGGGAAGCACAGATACGCAGTATTTT	CASSPVSGLAGGSTDTQYF
.	TRBJ2-5	TRBV5-1	.	TGCGCCAGCAGCGCCGACAGGTCCGAAGAGACCCAGTACTTC	CASSADRSEETQYF
.	TRBJ1-6	TRBV11-2	.	TGTGCCAGCAGTCAAACAGGGTTGGTCAATTCACCCCTCCACTTT	CASSQTGLVNSPLHF
.	TRBJ1-2	TRBV21-1	.	TGTGCCAGCAGCAAAGGCACAGGTTACTATGGCTACACCTTC	CASSKGTGYYGYTF
.	TRBJ2-3	TRBV10-3	.	TGTGCCATCGGGGGGGCCAGCACAGATACGCAGTATTTT	CAIGGASTDTQYF
TRBD1	TRBJ1-1	TRBV27	.	TGTGCCAGCTGGGAAAAGGGGGCTGGCACTGAAGCTTTCTTT	CASWEKGAGTEAFF
.	TRBJ1-6	TRBV4-2	.	TGTGCCAGCAGCCAAGATATCGGGAGCCATTATTATTCACCCCTCCACTTT	CASSQDIGSHYYSPLHF
TRBD1	TRBJ1-2	TRBV28	.	TGTGCCAGCAGTTTCCATGGGACAGGGGAAAGTAGTGGCTACACCTTC	CASSFHGTGESSGYTF
TRBD2	TRBJ2-7	TRBV10-1	.	TGCGCCAGCAGACTAGCGGGGACAAACTTCTACGAGCAGTACTTC	CASRLAGTNFYEQYF
.	TRBJ2-5	TRBV21-1	.	TGTGCCAGCAGCAAAGACCCAGGCGTCGGAGAGACCCAGTACTTC	CASSKDPGVGETQYF
TRBD1	TRBJ2-3	TRBV7-2	.	TGTGCCAGCAGCTACCCCCCCTGGACAGGGGGGACAGATACGCAGTATTTT	CASSYPPWTGGTDTQYF
TRBD2	TRBJ2-1	TRBV5-1	.	TGCGCCAGCAGCTTGACAAGCGGGGGGACCTACAATGAGCAGTTCTTC	CASSLTSGGTYNEQFF
.	TRBJ1-5	TRBV6-5	.	TGTGCCAGTCTCGACAGGTATAGCAATCAGCCCCAGCATTTT	CASLDRYSNQPQHF
TRBD1	TRBJ2-2	TRBV6-1	.	TGTGCCAGCAGTGAATATCCAGGGGGGAACACCGGGGAGCTGTTTTTT	CASSEYPGGNTGELFF
TRBD2	TRBJ2-7	TRBV5-8	.	TGTGCCAGCAGGGACTCACTAGCGGGGCGCGACTACGAGCAGTACTTC	CASRDSLAGRDYEQYF
TRBD1	TRBJ1-4	TRBV28	.	TGTGCCAGCAGTTCGACAGGGGATAGGGAAAAACTGTTTTTT	CASSSTGDREKLFF
TRBD2	TRBJ2-1	TRBV13	.	TGTGCCAGCAGCTTCGCGGCTAGCGGGCAATTCTACAATGAGCAGTTCTTC	CASSFAASGQFYNEQFF
TRBD1	TRBJ1-4	TRBV19	once	TGTGCCAGTAGTGTAACCCTGACAGGGACTAATGAAAAACTGTTTTTT	CASSVTLTGTNEKLFF
.	TRBJ2-5	TRBV29-1	.	TGCAGCGTTGGACACACCCAAGAGACCCAGTACTTC	CSVGHTQETQYF
.	TRBJ2-4	TRBV2	.	TGTGCCAGCAGTGGAGGGTTTGCCAAAAACATTCAGTACTTC	CASSGGFAKNIQYF
TRBD1	TRBJ1-2	TRBV5-1	.	TGCGCCAGCAGCAAGACAGGGGACGGGTATGGCTACACCTTC	CASSKTGDGYGYTF